Listed below are T cell receptor beta chains from one sample, sequenced in a study of T-cell reconstitution after alpha-beta-depleted transplantation in children. TCRdb redid the calling of the PCR reads with MiXCR, one entry per CDR3 protein. The repertoire holds hundreds of thousands of distinct CDR3 sequences, around 13% seen once, with 0.79% in the top ten. The starting material was PBMCs, obtained before TCRalphabeta/CD19-depleted stem cell transplant. Every receptor here comes from a girl aged 2-15 years with congenital amegakaryocytic thrombocytopenia, due to receive a stem cell transplant. CDR3s include the opening cysteine and the closing phenylalanine or tryptophan. A D gene is named only where the DNA matches it firmly. The size entry is marked missing in some rows and otherwise reads once, few, many or a size class.

clone size | D gene | CDR3 length | J gene | V gene | CDR3 protein | CDR3 DNA
NA | TRBD1 | 17 | TRBJ1-4 | TRBV5-1 | CASSRSYTGGAHEKLFF | TGCGCCAGCAGTCGGTCCTATACAGGGGGCGCGCATGAAAAACTGTTTTTT
few | TRBD1 | 15 | TRBJ1-5 | TRBV2 | CASNPTGGSNQPQHF | TGTGCCAGCAACCCGACAGGGGGGTCTAATCAGCCCCAGCATTTT
many | NA | 11 | TRBJ2-1 | TRBV20-1 | CSALFGREQFF | TGCAGTGCCCTTTTCGGGAGAGAGCAGTTCTTC
many | NA | 15 | TRBJ1-1 | TRBV12-3/TRBV12-4 | CASSLLSAGPTEAFF | TGTGCCAGCAGTTTGCTTTCTGCGGGACCCACTGAAGCTTTCTTT
few | NA | 17 | TRBJ2-1 | TRBV7-6 | CASSSIREDQNYNEQFF | TGTGCCAGCAGCTCTATCCGAGAGGACCAGAATTACAATGAGCAGTTCTTC
NA | TRBD1 | 16 | TRBJ2-7 | TRBV7-8 | CASSYSADHRGYEQYF | TGTGCCAGCAGCTACAGCGCTGACCACAGGGGATACGAGCAGTACTTC
NA | TRBD1 | 15 | TRBJ2-7 | TRBV12-3/TRBV12-4 | CASSLAGQPLGEQYF | TGTGCCAGCAGTTTAGCGGGACAGCCCTTAGGGGAGCAGTACTTC
NA | NA | 10 | TRBJ1-2 | TRBV10-3 | CAGRDYGYTF | TGTGCCGGCAGGGATTATGGCTACACCTTC
many | TRBD1 | 13 | TRBJ2-1 | TRBV20-1 | CSAHETGGAGEFF | TGCAGTGCCCACGAAACAGGGGGCGCGGGCGAGTTCTTC
many | NA | 14 | TRBJ1-2 | TRBV6-1 | CASSESSLSTRYTF | TGTGCCAGCAGTGAATCCTCTCTCTCCACACGCTACACCTTC
many | NA | 13 | TRBJ2-3 | TRBV7-2 | CASSLISADTQYF | TGTGCCAGCAGCTTAATAAGTGCAGATACGCAGTATTTT
few | TRBD2 | 13 | TRBJ2-3 | TRBV20-1 | CSAVREGTDTQYF | TGCAGTGCTGTGCGGGAGGGCACAGATACGCAGTATTTT
NA | TRBD1 | 13 | TRBJ2-3 | TRBV29-1 | CSVETGGTDTQYF | TGCAGCGTTGAAACAGGGGGCACAGATACGCAGTATTTT
many | NA | 12 | TRBJ2-2 | TRBV20-1 | CSARLGAGELFF | TGCAGTGCACGCTTAGGGGCCGGGGAGCTGTTTTTT
NA | TRBD1 | 14 | TRBJ2-2 | TRBV29-1 | CSGLKTGLSGELFF | TGCAGCGGGCTCAAGACAGGGTTGTCCGGGGAGCTGTTTTTT
many | NA | 11 | TRBJ2-1 | TRBV20-1 | CSAWGPPKQFF | TGCAGTGCTTGGGGACCGCCTAAGCAGTTCTTC
many | NA | 12 | TRBJ2-7 | TRBV20-1 | CSALTDSYEQYF | TGCAGTGCCCTGACAGACTCCTACGAGCAGTACTTC
many | NA | 11 | TRBJ2-1 | TRBV29-1 | CSVEATTVQFF | TGCAGCGTTGAAGCTACTACGGTGCAGTTCTTC
many | NA | 14 | TRBJ2-5 | TRBV20-1 | CSVRGVMGKETQYF | TGCAGTGTTAGGGGGGTCATGGGTAAGGAGACCCAGTACTTC
many | NA | 13 | TRBJ2-1 | TRBV20-1 | CSAAGRESHEQFF | TGCAGTGCCGCTGGCCGGGAATCCCATGAGCAGTTCTTC
NA | TRBD2 | 15 | TRBJ2-3 | TRBV12-3/TRBV12-4 | CASLLSGLVPDTQYF | TGTGCCAGCCTTCTTAGCGGGCTGGTCCCAGATACGCAGTATTTT
few | NA | 14 | TRBJ2-7 | TRBV27 | CASSSRGTYYEQYF | TGTGCCAGCAGTTCCCGGGGAACCTACTACGAGCAGTACTTC
few | NA | 14 | TRBJ2-1 | TRBV12-3/TRBV12-4 | CASSFLGHSGEQFF | TGTGCCAGCAGTTTTCTAGGGCACTCGGGTGAGCAGTTCTTC
many | NA | 12 | TRBJ2-2 | TRBV20-1 | CSARGNTGELFF | TGCAGTGCTAGAGGGAACACCGGGGAGCTGTTTTTT
many | TRBD1 | 18 | TRBJ1-2 | TRBV7-8 | CASSELYGAGQGIYGYTF | TGTGCCAGCAGCGAACTATATGGGGCGGGACAGGGAATCTATGGCTACACCTTC
many | TRBD2 | 12 | TRBJ2-1 | TRBV5-1 | CASSRGGNEQFF | TGCGCCAGCAGTCGGGGGGGCAATGAGCAGTTCTTC
NA | NA | 13 | TRBJ2-7 | TRBV20-1 | CSARDTDTYEQYF | TGCAGTGCTAGAGATACGGACACCTACGAGCAGTACTTC
few | NA | 14 | TRBJ2-7 | TRBV20-1 | CSAARDPRGYEQYF | TGCAGTGCGGCCCGGGACCCTAGGGGGTACGAGCAGTACTTC
many | NA | 15 | TRBJ2-7 | TRBV4-1 | CASSPTVSFTYEQYF | TGCGCCAGCAGCCCGACGGTTTCTTTTACCTACGAGCAGTACTTC
NA | NA | 17 | TRBJ2-2 | TRBV20-1 | CSARSYTGTQARGELFF | TGCAGTGCTCGATCCTACACCGGGACCCAAGCACGCGGGGAGCTGTTTTTT
many | TRBD2 | 16 | TRBJ2-1 | TRBV10-1 | CASSESGGSSYNEQFF | TGCGCCAGCAGTGAGTCCGGCGGGAGCTCCTACAATGAGCAGTTCTTC
many | TRBD2 | 15 | TRBJ2-1 | TRBV12-3/TRBV12-4 | CASSLASGVTGEQFF | TGTGCCAGCAGTTTGGCTAGCGGGGTTACAGGGGAGCAGTTCTTC
NA | TRBD1 | 15 | TRBJ2-1 | TRBV14 | CASSLIRGPYNEQFF | TGTGCCAGCAGCCTCATTAGGGGGCCCTACAATGAGCAGTTCTTC
NA | NA | 15 | TRBJ2-1 | TRBV5-1 | CASSLGFSGYNEQFF | TGCGCCAGCAGCTTGGGCTTTTCTGGCTACAATGAGCAGTTCTTC
many | TRBD1 | 15 | TRBJ2-3 | TRBV20-1 | CSASSGQRYTDTQYF | TGCAGTGCTAGCTCGGGACAGCGTTACACAGATACGCAGTATTTT
many | NA | 14 | TRBJ2-4 | TRBV25-1 | CASSERRRGDIQYF | TGTGCCAGCAGTGAAAGACGCAGGGGGGACATTCAGTACTTC
NA | NA | 16 | TRBJ2-3 | TRBV20-1 | CSARGEATGPMDTQYF | TGCAGTGCCAGGGGCGAGGCTACGGGGCCGATGGATACGCAGTATTTT
many | TRBD1 | 16 | TRBJ1-2 | TRBV5-1 | CASSSLGQANNYGYTF | TGCGCCAGCAGCTCGTTAGGACAGGCCAACAACTATGGCTACACCTTC
few | NA | 14 | TRBJ1-2 | TRBV7-2 | CASSPIDRNYGYTF | TGTGCCAGCAGCCCCATCGACAGAAACTATGGCTACACCTTC
many | NA | 17 | TRBJ2-1 | TRBV20-1 | CSALRDLLPASYNEQFF | TGCAGTGCCCTCAGGGACCTCCTTCCGGCTTCCTACAATGAGCAGTTCTTC
NA | TRBD1 | 19 | TRBJ2-2 | TRBV11-1 | CASSFGGQGATPNTGELFF | TGTGCCAGCAGCTTTGGAGGACAGGGGGCGACACCGAACACCGGGGAGCTGTTTTTT
many | NA | 14 | TRBJ2-7 | TRBV7-9 | CASSFYSQDYEQYF | TGTGCCAGCAGCTTTTACAGCCAGGACTACGAGCAGTACTTC
NA | TRBD2 | 16 | TRBJ2-4 | TRBV7-2 | CASSLPLGGGKNIQYF | TGTGCCAGCAGCCTACCTTTGGGCGGGGGAAAAAACATTCAGTACTTC
NA | NA | 14 | TRBJ2-3 | TRBV18 | CASSSGDFTDTQYF | TGTGCCAGCTCGTCAGGGGACTTCACAGATACGCAGTATTTT
many | NA | 11 | TRBJ2-2 | TRBV12-3/TRBV12-4 | CASSLPGELFF | TGTGCCAGCAGTTTGCCCGGGGAGCTGTTTTTT
NA | TRBD2 | 17 | TRBJ2-7 | TRBV3-1 | CASSQGTSGRTSYEQYF | TGTGCCAGCAGCCAAGGGACTAGCGGGAGGACCTCCTACGAGCAGTACTTC
many | NA | 11 | TRBJ1-1 | TRBV20-1 | CSARASSEAFF | TGCAGTGCTAGGGCGAGTAGTGAAGCTTTCTTT
NA | TRBD2 | 14 | TRBJ2-1 | TRBV20-1 | CSANPGLAGIGQFF | TGCAGTGCTAACCCGGGACTAGCGGGAATCGGGCAGTTCTTC
NA | TRBD1 | 14 | TRBJ1-2 | TRBV20-1 | CSALGQGLNLGYTF | TGCAGTGCCCTTGGACAGGGGCTCAACTTAGGCTACACCTTC
many | TRBD1 | 16 | TRBJ2-3 | TRBV15 | CATSRVRDRGGLTQYF | TGTGCCACCAGCAGAGTCCGGGACAGGGGAGGTCTTACGCAGTATTTT
many | NA | 14 | TRBJ2-7 | TRBV20-1 | CSAVAEAWSHEQYF | TGCAGTGCTGTGGCCGAGGCCTGGTCCCACGAGCAGTACTTC
NA | NA | 15 | TRBJ2-1 | TRBV5-1 | CASSQGTTSYNEQFF | TGCGCCAGCAGCCAAGGGACAACGAGCTACAATGAGCAGTTCTTC
many | TRBD1 | 13 | TRBJ1-5 | TRBV6-1 | CASSQGAHQPQHF | TGTGCCAGCAGTCAGGGGGCACATCAGCCCCAGCATTTT
many | TRBD2 | 16 | TRBJ2-7 | TRBV20-1 | CSASGTSGRFLDEQYF | TGCAGTGCCTCCGGGACTAGCGGGAGATTTTTGGACGAGCAGTACTTC
NA | NA | 16 | TRBJ2-3 | TRBV5-1 | CASSANLGADTDTQYF | TGCGCCAGCAGCGCAAATTTGGGGGCGGACACAGATACGCAGTATTTT
few | TRBD1 | 15 | TRBJ2-1 | TRBV10-3 | CAISLGTGGGNEQFF | TGTGCCATCAGCCTCGGGACAGGGGGTGGGAATGAGCAGTTCTTC
NA | TRBD2 | 14 | TRBJ2-1 | TRBV7-9 | CASNKAGAYNEQFF | TGTGCCAGCAATAAAGCGGGGGCCTACAATGAGCAGTTCTTC
many | TRBD2 | 14 | TRBJ2-3 | TRBV29-1 | CSVDDGRGTDTQYF | TGCAGCGTTGATGATGGGAGGGGCACAGATACGCAGTATTTT
many | TRBD1 | 14 | TRBJ2-2 | TRBV28 | CASRGTGNTGELFF | TGTGCCAGCAGGGGGACAGGGAACACCGGGGAGCTGTTTTTT